This TCR beta chain was sequenced in a study of CD8+CD57+ T cells in acquired aplastic anemia. Whole-study context: Sorted CD4+ plus CD8+ cells gave DNA averaging roughly 2.9 ug.

Whoever was chosen for sequencing had shown CD8+CD57+ cell expansion by flow cytometry. Therapy had not been given to patients before blood sampling. In this sample, this clonotype turned up a few times. This CDR3 region has 17 residues. Trimming pared 3 bases from V and 2 bases from J, leaving 17 bases between. Germline CDR1 MGHDK, CDR2 SYGVNS. Both TCR beta VDJ combination and CDR3 sequence profiling were carried out. Genomic DNA was the template for this profiling. A single record per CDR3 protein comes from TCRdb applying MiXCR to the reads. The repertoire holds about 190,000 distinct CDR3 sequences, with 40% to 55% as singletons.

This sequence joins TRBV25-1 and TRBJ2-1; a possible D gene is TRBD2 (5 bases). Sequenced: sorted CD4+, CD8+, or CD8+CD57+ T cells (not recorded which) from PBMCs. The clonotype comes from a human donor with aplastic anemia. The CDR3: CASSEGADSIPYNEQFF. CDR3 sequence (DNA): TGTGCCAGCAGTGAGGGTGCGGACTCCATCCCCTACAATGAGCAGTTCTTC.